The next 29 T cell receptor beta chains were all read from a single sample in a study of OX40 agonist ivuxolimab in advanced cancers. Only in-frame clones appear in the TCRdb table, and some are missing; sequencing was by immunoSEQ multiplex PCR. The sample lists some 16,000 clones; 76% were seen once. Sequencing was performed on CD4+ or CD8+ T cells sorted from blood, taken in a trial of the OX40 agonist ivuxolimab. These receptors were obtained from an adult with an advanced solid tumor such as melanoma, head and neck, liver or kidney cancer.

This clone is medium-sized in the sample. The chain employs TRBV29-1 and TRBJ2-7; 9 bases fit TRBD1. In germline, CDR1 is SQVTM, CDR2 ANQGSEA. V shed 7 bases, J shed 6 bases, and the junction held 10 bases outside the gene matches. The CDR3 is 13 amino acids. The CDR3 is CSANTGTGSEQYF. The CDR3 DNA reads TGCAGCGCAAACACCGGGACAGGGAGCGAGCAGTACTTC.

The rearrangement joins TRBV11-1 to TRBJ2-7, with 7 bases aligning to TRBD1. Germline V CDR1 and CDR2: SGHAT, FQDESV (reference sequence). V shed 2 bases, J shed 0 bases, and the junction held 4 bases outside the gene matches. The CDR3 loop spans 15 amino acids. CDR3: CASSLRGPDSYEQYF. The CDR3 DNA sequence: TGTGCCAGCAGCTTAAGGGGGCCAGACTCCTACGAGCAGTACTTC.

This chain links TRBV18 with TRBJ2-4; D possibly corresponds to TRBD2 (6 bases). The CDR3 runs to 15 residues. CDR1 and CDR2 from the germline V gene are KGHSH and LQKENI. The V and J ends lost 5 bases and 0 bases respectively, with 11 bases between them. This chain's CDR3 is CASSTQGLAKNIQYF. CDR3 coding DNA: TGTGCCAGCTCAACGCAGGGACTAGCCAAAAACATTCAGTACTTC.

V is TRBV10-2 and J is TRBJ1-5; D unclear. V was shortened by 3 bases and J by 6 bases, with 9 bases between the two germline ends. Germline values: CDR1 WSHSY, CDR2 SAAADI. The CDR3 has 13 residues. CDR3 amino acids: CASSDYWGQPQHF. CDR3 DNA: TGCGCCAGCAGTGATTATTGGGGTCAGCCCCAGCATTTT.

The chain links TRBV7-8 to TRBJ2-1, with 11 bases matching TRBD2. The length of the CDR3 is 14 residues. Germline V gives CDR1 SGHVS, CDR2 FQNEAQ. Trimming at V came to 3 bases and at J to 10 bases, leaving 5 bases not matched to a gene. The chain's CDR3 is CASSLLAGGREQFF. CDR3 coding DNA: TGTGCCAGCAGCTTGCTAGCGGGAGGTCGAGAGCAGTTCTTC.

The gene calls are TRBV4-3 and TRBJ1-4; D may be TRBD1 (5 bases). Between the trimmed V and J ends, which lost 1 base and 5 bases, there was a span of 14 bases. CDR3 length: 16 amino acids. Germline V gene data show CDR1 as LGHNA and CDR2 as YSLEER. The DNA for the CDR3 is TGCGCCAGCAGCCAAGGATCCGGGGGAATAAATGAAAAACTGTTTTTT. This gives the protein CASSQGSGGINEKLFF.

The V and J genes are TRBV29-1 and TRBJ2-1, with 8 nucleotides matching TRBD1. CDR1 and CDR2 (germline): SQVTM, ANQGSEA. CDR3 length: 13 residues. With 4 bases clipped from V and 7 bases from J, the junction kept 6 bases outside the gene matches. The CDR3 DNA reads TGCAGCGTTGGACAGGGGCCAGGAAATGAGCAGTTCTTC. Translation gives CSVGQGPGNEQFF.

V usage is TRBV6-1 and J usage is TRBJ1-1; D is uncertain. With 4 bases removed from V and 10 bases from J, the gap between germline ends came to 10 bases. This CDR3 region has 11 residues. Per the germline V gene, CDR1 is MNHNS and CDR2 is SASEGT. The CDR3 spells CASSGLGLAFF. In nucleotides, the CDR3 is TGTGCCAGCAGTGGTTTGGGGTTAGCTTTCTTT.

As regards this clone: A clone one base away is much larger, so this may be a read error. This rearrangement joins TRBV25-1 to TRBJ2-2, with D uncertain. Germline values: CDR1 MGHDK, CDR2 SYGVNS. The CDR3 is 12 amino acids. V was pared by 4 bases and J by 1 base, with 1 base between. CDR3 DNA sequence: TGTGCCAGCAGTGGGAACACCGGGGAGCTGTTTTTT. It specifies CASSGNTGELFF.

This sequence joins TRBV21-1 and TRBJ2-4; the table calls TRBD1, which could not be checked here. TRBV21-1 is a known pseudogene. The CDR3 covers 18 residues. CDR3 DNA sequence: TGTGCCAGCAGCAAACGTGGTAGAACAGAACTAGCCAAAAACATTCAGTACTTC. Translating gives CASSKRGRTELAKNIQYF.

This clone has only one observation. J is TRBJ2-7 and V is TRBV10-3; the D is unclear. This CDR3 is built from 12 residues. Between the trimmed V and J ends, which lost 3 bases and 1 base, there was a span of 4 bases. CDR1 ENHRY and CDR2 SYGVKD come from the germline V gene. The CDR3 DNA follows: TGTGCCATCAGTGACGTATCCTACGAGCAGTACTTC. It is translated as CAISDVSYEQYF.

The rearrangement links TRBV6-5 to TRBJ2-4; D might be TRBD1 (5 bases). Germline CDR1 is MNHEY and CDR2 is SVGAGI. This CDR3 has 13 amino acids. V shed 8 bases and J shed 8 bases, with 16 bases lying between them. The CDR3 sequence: CASGTLLGDIQYF. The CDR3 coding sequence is TGTGCCAGCGGAACACTATTAGGGGACATTCAGTACTTC.

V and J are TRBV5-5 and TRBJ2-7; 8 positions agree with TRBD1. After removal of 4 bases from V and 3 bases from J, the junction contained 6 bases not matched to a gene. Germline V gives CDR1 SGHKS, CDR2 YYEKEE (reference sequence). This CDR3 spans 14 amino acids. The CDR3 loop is CASSHGQGNYEQYF. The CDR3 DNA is TGTGCCAGCAGCCACGGACAGGGTAACTACGAGCAGTACTTC.

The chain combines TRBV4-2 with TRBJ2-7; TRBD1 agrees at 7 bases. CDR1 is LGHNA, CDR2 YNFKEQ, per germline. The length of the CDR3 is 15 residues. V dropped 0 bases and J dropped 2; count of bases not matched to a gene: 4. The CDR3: CASSQEKTGTYEQYF. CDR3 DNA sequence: TGTGCCAGCAGCCAAGAGAAGACAGGGACCTACGAGCAGTACTTC.

CDR3 in DNA: TGTGCCAGCAGCCCCGAATTGTATGGGGAAAAACTGTTTTTT. Translation gives CASSPELYGEKLFF. J is TRBJ1-4 and V is TRBV7-9; D gene uncertain. The germline V and J ends were trimmed by 5 bases and 8 bases, with 15 bases remaining between them. The length of the CDR3 is 14 residues. Germline lookup yields CDR1 SEHNR and CDR2 FQNEAQ (reference sequence).

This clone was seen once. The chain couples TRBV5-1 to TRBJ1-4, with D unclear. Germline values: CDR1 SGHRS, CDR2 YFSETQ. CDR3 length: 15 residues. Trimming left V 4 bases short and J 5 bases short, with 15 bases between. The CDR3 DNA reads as TGCGCCAGCAGCAGCGAAGGAGCCTTGAATGAAAAACTGTTTTTT. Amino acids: CASSSEGALNEKLFF. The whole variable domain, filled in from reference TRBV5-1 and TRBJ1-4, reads KAGVTQTPRYLIKTRGQQVTLSCSPISGHRSVSWYQQTPGQGLQFLFEYFSETQRNKGNFPGRFSGRQFSNSRSEMNVSTLELGDSALYLCASSSEGALNEKLFFGSGTQLSVL.

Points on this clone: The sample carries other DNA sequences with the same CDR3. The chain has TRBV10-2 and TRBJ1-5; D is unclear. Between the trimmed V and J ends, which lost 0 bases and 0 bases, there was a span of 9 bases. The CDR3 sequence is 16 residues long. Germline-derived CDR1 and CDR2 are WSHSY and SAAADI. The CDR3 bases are TGCGCCAGCAGTGAGTCGCCTGGCAATAGCAATCAGCCCCAGCATTTT. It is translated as CASSESPGNSNQPQHF.

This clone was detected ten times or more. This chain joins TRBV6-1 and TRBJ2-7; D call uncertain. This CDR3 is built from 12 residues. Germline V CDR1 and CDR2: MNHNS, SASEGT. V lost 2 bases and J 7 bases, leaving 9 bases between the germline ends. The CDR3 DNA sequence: TGTGCCAGCAGTGAACTAGTGGAAGAGCAGTACTTC. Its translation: CASSELVEEQYF.

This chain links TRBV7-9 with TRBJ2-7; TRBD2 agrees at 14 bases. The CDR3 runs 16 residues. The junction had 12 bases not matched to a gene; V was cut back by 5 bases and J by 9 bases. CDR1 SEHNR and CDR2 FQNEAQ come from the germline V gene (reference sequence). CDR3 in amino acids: CASSPGGLAGAKGQYF. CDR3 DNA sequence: TGTGCCAGCAGCCCGGGGGGACTAGCGGGAGCCAAAGGGCAGTACTTC.

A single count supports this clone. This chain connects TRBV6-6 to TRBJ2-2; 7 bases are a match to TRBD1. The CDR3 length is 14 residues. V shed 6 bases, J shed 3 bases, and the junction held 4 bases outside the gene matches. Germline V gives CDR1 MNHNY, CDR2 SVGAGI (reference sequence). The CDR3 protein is CASSSDRYTGELFF. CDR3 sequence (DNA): TGTGCCAGCAGCTCGGACAGGTACACCGGGGAGCTGTTTTTT.

The CDR3 spells CASSPQPGLAAKQFF. The CDR3 DNA is TGTGCCAGCAGCCCCCAGCCGGGACTAGCCGCAAAGCAGTTCTTC. The chain links TRBV11-2 to TRBJ2-1; TRBD2 agrees at 9 bases. Germline CDR1 reads SGHAT; CDR2 reads FQNNGV. Unmatched junction bases numbered 13, after V lost 5 bases and J lost 11 bases. The CDR3 contains 15 residues.

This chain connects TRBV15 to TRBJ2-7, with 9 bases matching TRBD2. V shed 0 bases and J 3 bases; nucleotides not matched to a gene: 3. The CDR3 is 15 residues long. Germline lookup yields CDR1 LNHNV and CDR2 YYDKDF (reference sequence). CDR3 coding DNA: TGTGCCACCAGCAGAGATAGGACTAGCGACTACGAGCAGTACTTC. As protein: CATSRDRTSDYEQYF. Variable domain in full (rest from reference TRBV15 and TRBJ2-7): DAMVIQNPRYQVTQFGKPVTLSCSQTLNHNVMYWYQQKSSQAPKLLFHYYDKDFNNEADTPDNFQSRRPNTSFCFLDIRSPGLGDTAMYLCATSRDRTSDYEQYFGPGTRLTVT.

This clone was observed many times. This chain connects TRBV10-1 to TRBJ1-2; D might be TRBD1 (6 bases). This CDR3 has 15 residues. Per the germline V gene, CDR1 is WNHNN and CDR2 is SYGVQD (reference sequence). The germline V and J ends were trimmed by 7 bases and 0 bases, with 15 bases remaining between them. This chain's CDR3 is CASTSPGTTNYGYTF. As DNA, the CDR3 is TGCGCCAGCACCTCTCCCGGGACAACTAACTATGGCTACACCTTC.

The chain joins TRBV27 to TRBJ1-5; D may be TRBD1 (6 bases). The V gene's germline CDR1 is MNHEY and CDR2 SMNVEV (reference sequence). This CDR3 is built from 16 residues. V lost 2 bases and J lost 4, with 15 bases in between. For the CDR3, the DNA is TGTGCCAGCAGTTTAATAGGGGGAAGGTGGAATCAGCCCCAGCATTTT. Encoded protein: CASSLIGGRWNQPQHF.

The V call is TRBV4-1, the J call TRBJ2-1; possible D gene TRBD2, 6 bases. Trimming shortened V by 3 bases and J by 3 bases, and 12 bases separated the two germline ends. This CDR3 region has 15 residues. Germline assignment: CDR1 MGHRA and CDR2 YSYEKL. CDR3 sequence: CASSQTLADYNEQFF. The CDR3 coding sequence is TGCGCCAGCAGCCAGACTTTAGCGGACTACAATGAGCAGTTCTTC.

CDR3 sequence reads: CASSYTDRYNEQFF. CDR3 bases: TGTGCCAGCAGTTATACGGACAGATACAATGAGCAGTTCTTC. The chain links TRBV27 to TRBJ2-1, with D tentatively TRBD1 (6 bases). The length of the CDR3 is 14 residues. Germline values: CDR1 MNHEY, CDR2 SMNVEV (reference sequence). V shed 4 bases and J shed 4 bases, with 11 bases lying between them.

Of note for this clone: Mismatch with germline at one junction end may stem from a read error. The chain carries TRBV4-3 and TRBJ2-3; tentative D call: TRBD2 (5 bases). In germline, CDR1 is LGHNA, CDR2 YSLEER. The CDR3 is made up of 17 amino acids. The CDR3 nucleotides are TGCGCCAGCAGTCAAGCCCCTCCTGGGAGAGGCACAGATACGCAGTATTTT. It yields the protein CASSQAPPGRGTDTQYF.

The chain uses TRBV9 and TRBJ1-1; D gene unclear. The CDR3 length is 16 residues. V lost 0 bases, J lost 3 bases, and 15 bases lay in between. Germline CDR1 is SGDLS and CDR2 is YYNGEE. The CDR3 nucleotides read TGTGCCAGCAGCGTAGTCTCTAACAGAGGGTACACTGAAGCTTTCTTT. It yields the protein CASSVVSNRGYTEAFF. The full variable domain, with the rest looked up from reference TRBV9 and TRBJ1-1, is DSGVTQTPKHLITATGQRVTLRCSPRSGDLSVYWYQQSLDQGLQFLIQYYNGEERAKGNILERFSAQQFPDLHSELNLSSLELGDSALYFCASSVVSNRGYTEAFFGQGTRLTVV.

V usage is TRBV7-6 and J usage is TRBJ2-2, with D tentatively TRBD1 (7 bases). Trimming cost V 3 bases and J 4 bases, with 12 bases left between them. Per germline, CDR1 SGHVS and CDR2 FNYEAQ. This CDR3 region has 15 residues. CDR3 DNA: TGTGCCAGCAGCTTTTCAGGGGGGAGCACCGGGGAGCTGTTTTTT. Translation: CASSFSGGSTGELFF.